The rows below give T cell receptor beta chains drawn from one sample of a study of T-cell reconstitution after alpha-beta-depleted transplantation in children. TCRdb used MiXCR to reprocess the PCR reads, holding one entry per CDR3 protein. The sample has about 360,000 distinct CDR3 sequences; more than 10% are singletons. Sequences were derived from PBMCs, sampled from the stem cell graft. The receptor source for this set is a human donor who donated a stem cell graft to a child with Fanconi anemia. Each CDR3 is given with its conserved first and last residue. Fields, in order: D gene, clone size, V gene, CDR3 length, J gene, CDR3 protein, CDR3 DNA. A D gene is named only where the DNA matches it firmly. Clone size appears in some rows only: once, few, many, or a class for an expanded clone.

NA	NA	TRBV5-1	15	TRBJ1-1	CASSRGRLENTEAFF	TGCGCCAGCAGCCGTGGACGTCTAGAGAACACTGAAGCTTTCTTT
NA	NA	TRBV7-7	16	TRBJ1-5	CASSLELLVSNQPQHF	TGTGCCAGCAGCTTAGAGTTGCTGGTAAGCAATCAGCCCCAGCATTTT
TRBD2	many	TRBV12-3/TRBV12-4	13	TRBJ2-5	CASRPGTRETQYF	TGTGCCAGCAGACCCGGGACTAGGGAGACCCAGTACTTC
TRBD1	NA	TRBV5-5	18	TRBJ1-1	CASSLGQGRSKVNTEAFF	TGTGCCAGCAGCTTGGGACAGGGTAGGTCAAAAGTCAACACTGAAGCTTTCTTT
TRBD2	NA	TRBV6-2/TRBV6-3	13	TRBJ2-7	CAPGLAGSHEQYF	TGTGCCCCCGGACTAGCGGGGTCCCACGAGCAGTACTTC
NA	NA	TRBV18	13	TRBJ1-1	CASSNEQTTEAFF	TGTGCCAGCTCTAACGAACAGACCACTGAAGCTTTCTTT
TRBD2	few	TRBV29-1	13	TRBJ2-2	CSADGGYTGELFF	TGCAGCGCCGACGGGGGGTACACCGGGGAGCTGTTTTTT
NA	many	TRBV7-2	16	TRBJ2-5	CASSLALVGRQETQYF	TGTGCCAGCAGCTTAGCTCTAGTTGGGAGACAAGAGACCCAGTACTTC
NA	many	TRBV5-1	11	TRBJ2-7	CASSSAYEQYF	TGTGCCAGCAGTTCCGCTTACGAGCAGTACTTC
NA	NA	TRBV7-2	14	TRBJ2-7	CASSLGVEPYEQYF	TGTGCCAGCAGCTTGGGCGTGGAGCCCTACGAGCAGTACTTC
TRBD1	many	TRBV5-4	12	TRBJ1-2	CASSRQGYGYTF	TGTGCCAGCAGCCGACAGGGCTATGGCTACACCTTC
NA	NA	TRBV12-3/TRBV12-4	14	TRBJ1-2	CASSLEEQSYGYTF	TGTGCCAGCAGTTTAGAGGAACAGAGTTATGGCTACACCTTC
NA	NA	TRBV16	15	TRBJ1-5	CGSRPRRWENQPQHF	TGTGGCAGCAGGCCTCGTAGATGGGAAAATCAGCCCCAGCATTTT
TRBD1	NA	TRBV25-1	15	TRBJ2-2	CASSEAQGVTGELFF	TGTGCCAGCAGTGAGGCACAGGGGGTCACCGGGGAGCTGTTTTTT
TRBD1	few	TRBV7-2	15	TRBJ2-6	CASSSGQGMANVLTF	TGTGCCAGCAGCTCCGGACAGGGTATGGCCAACGTCCTGACTTTC
NA	few	TRBV12-3/TRBV12-4	15	TRBJ1-2	CASRNTDNDPYGYTF	TGTGCCAGCAGAAACACGGACAATGATCCCTATGGCTACACCTTC
NA	few	TRBV5-4	13	TRBJ1-4	CASSREQGEKLFF	TGTGCCAGCAGCAGGGAACAGGGAGAGAAACTGTTTTTT
NA	many	TRBV12-3/TRBV12-4	15	TRBJ1-3	CASSLSGLTGNTIYF	TGTGCCAGCAGTTTAAGCGGGTTAACTGGAAACACCATATATTTT
TRBD2	NA	TRBV29-1	13	TRBJ2-1	CSVAQTSGLEQFF	TGCAGCGTGGCCCAGACTAGCGGTTTAGAGCAGTTCTTC
NA	NA	TRBV10-3	15	TRBJ1-1	CAISDGRARNTEAFF	TGTGCCATCAGTGATGGCAGGGCTAGGAACACTGAAGCTTTCTTT
TRBD1	NA	TRBV5-1	13	TRBJ2-1	CASGTESYNEQFF	TGCGCCAGCGGGACAGAGTCCTACAATGAGCAGTTCTTC
NA	many	TRBV5-1	14	TRBJ2-6	CASRGMEGANVLTF	TGCGCCAGCCGTGGGATGGAAGGGGCCAACGTCCTGACTTTC
NA	NA	TRBV7-9	14	TRBJ2-3	CASSYEGSTDTQYF	TGTGCCAGCAGCTACGAAGGAAGCACAGATACGCAGTATTTT
TRBD1	few	TRBV28	16	TRBJ1-5	CASSGTGDVSNQPQHF	TGTGCCAGCAGCGGGACAGGGGATGTCAGCAATCAGCCCCAGCATTTT
TRBD1	NA	TRBV7-8	17	TRBJ2-3	CASSLLVPWQGADTQYF	TGTGCCAGCAGCTTATTGGTTCCCTGGCAGGGGGCAGATACGCAGTATTTT
NA	many	TRBV11-2	11	TRBJ2-1	CASSFSNEQFF	TGTGCCAGCAGCTTCAGCAATGAGCAGTTCTTC
TRBD1	many	TRBV5-1	16	TRBJ2-1	CASSSTGAGGYNEQFF	TGCGCCAGCAGCTCCACAGGGGCTGGTGGGTACAATGAGCAGTTCTTC
TRBD1	many	TRBV7-9	13	TRBJ1-5	CASSSQGDQPQHF	TGTGCCAGCAGCTCCCAGGGGGATCAGCCCCAGCATTTT
NA	NA	TRBV20-1	15	TRBJ2-3	CSARDGGKSSDTQYF	TGCAGTGCTAGAGATGGGGGCAAGTCATCAGATACGCAGTATTTT
NA	few	TRBV5-1	15	TRBJ2-2	CASSGGTANTGELFF	TGCGCCAGCAGCGGAGGGACGGCGAACACCGGGGAGCTGTTTTTT
NA	NA	TRBV3-1	15	TRBJ2-7	CASSQAGGGIYEQYF	TGTGCCAGCAGCCAAGCGGGTGGAGGAATATACGAGCAGTACTTC
NA	many	TRBV3-1	17	TRBJ1-3	CASSLPPRVNSGNTIYF	TGTGCCAGCAGCCTGCCTCCTCGCGTGAACTCTGGAAACACCATATATTTT
NA	once	TRBV28	14	TRBJ1-1	CASSWRWGGTEAFF	TGTGCCAGCAGTTGGCGTTGGGGGGGCACTGAAGCTTTCTTT
TRBD1	NA	TRBV7-2	17	TRBJ1-6	CASSTFGQGGYNSPLHF	TGTGCCAGCAGCACCTTCGGACAGGGGGGATATAATTCACCCCTCCACTTT
TRBD1	many	TRBV10-2	17	TRBJ1-5	CASSEWDREMAIWPQHF	TGCGCCAGCAGTGAGTGGGACAGGGAAATGGCGATCTGGCCCCAGCATTTT
NA	many	TRBV10-3	15	TRBJ1-5	CAISELGASNQPQHF	TGTGCCATCAGTGAATTGGGGGCTAGCAATCAGCCCCAGCATTTT
TRBD1	NA	TRBV7-9	14	TRBJ1-2	CASSSLGQVGGYTF	TGTGCCAGCAGCTCACTTGGACAGGTCGGGGGCTACACCTTC
NA	many	TRBV5-1	13	TRBJ2-3	CASSFDSADTQYF	TGCGCCAGCAGCTTCGACAGTGCAGATACGCAGTATTTT
NA	NA	TRBV6-1	14	TRBJ1-2	CASSEWASNYGYTF	TGTGCCAGCAGTGAATGGGCCTCTAACTATGGCTACACCTTC
TRBD1	many	TRBV20-1	15	TRBJ2-1	CSARSRDSSYNEQFF	TGCAGTGCTCGAAGCCGGGACAGCTCCTACAATGAGCAGTTCTTC
NA	few	TRBV19	14	TRBJ1-5	CASNLGDRYQPQHF	TGTGCCAGTAATTTGGGGGATAGGTATCAGCCCCAGCATTTT
NA	NA	TRBV28	12	TRBJ1-1	CASIATLGVAFF	TGTGCCAGCATCGCTACGTTGGGGGTAGCTTTCTTT
NA	NA	TRBV19	15	TRBJ1-1	CASSKTTAPNTEAFF	TGTGCCAGTTCCAAAACGACAGCGCCCAACACTGAAGCTTTCTTT
NA	many	TRBV12-3/TRBV12-4	13	TRBJ1-4	CASSDVRGSKLFF	TGTGCCAGCAGTGACGTCCGGGGATCGAAACTGTTTTTT
NA	many	TRBV7-9	12	TRBJ1-1	CASSPVNTEAFF	TGTGCCAGCTCACCAGTGAACACTGAAGCTTTCTTT
NA	many	TRBV15	13	TRBJ2-2	CATSRVRTGELFF	TGTGCCACCTCAAGGGTTCGCACCGGGGAGCTGTTTTTT
NA	few	TRBV11-2	14	TRBJ2-5	CASSLLDRRETQYF	TGTGCCAGCAGCTTATTGGACCGTAGGGAGACCCAGTACTTC
NA	NA	TRBV11-2	13	TRBJ1-1	CASSLDWRTEAFF	TGTGCCAGCAGCTTAGATTGGAGGACTGAAGCTTTCTTT
NA	NA	TRBV29-1	12	TRBJ2-2	CSVDVATGELFF	TGCAGCGTTGATGTAGCGACCGGGGAGCTGTTTTTT
NA	NA	TRBV5-1	14	TRBJ2-3	CASSLTTGQGTQYF	TGCGCCAGCAGCTTGACTACAGGGCAGGGTACGCAGTATTTT
TRBD2	few	TRBV7-7	16	TRBJ2-1	CASSLRAGGPLNEQFF	TGTGCTAGCAGCTTACGAGCGGGGGGGCCGCTAAATGAGCAGTTCTTC
TRBD2	many	TRBV12-3/TRBV12-4	14	TRBJ2-3	CASSLDGGADTQYF	TGTGCCAGCAGCTTGGACGGGGGGGCAGATACGCAGTATTTT
NA	many	TRBV12-3/TRBV12-4	14	TRBJ2-2	CASSRSSGTGELFF	TGTGCCAGCAGCAGATCAAGTGGGACCGGGGAGCTGTTTTTT
NA	many	TRBV9	15	TRBJ2-1	CASSPGEGPGNEQFF	TGTGCCAGCAGCCCCGGAGAGGGGCCAGGCAATGAGCAGTTCTTC
NA	NA	TRBV7-2	14	TRBJ2-3	CASSLVGFGDTQYF	TGTGCCAGCAGCTTGGTGGGGTTTGGAGATACGCAGTATTTT